Listed below are T cell receptor beta chains from one sample, sequenced in a study of OX40 agonist ivuxolimab in advanced cancers. Here immunoSEQ multiplex PCR was the method, and the copy in TCRdb shows in-frame clones only, minus some. The repertoire holds some 74,000 clones, with almost 85% as singletons. The sample in question was CD4+ or CD8+ T cells sorted from blood, obtained in a trial of the OX40 agonist ivuxolimab. These receptors all come from an adult with an advanced solid tumor such as melanoma, head and neck, liver or kidney cancer. CDR3s include the opening cysteine and the closing phenylalanine or tryptophan. The D gene is left open where the match is weak. The listing skips clone size in some rows; elsewhere it reads once, few, many or a size class.

size	J	V	D	CDR3	DNA
-	TRBJ1-1	TRBV7-2	-	CASKLATGRSTEAFF	TGTGCCAGCAAACTAGCAACAGGGCGTAGCACTGAAGCTTTCTTT
-	TRBJ2-2	TRBV18	-	CASSPGGNPGELFF	TGTGCCAGCTCACCTGGGGGCAACCCCGGGGAGCTGTTTTTT
-	TRBJ2-1	TRBV7-6	TRBD2	CASSLIAGGLFNEQFF	TGTGCCAGCAGCTTAATAGCGGGAGGGCTTTTTAATGAGCAGTTCTTC
-	TRBJ2-5	TRBV7-2	-	CASSLDIWETQYF	TGTGCCAGCAGCTTAGACATATGGGAGACCCAGTACTTC
few	TRBJ2-2	TRBV11-2	TRBD2	CASSLFLSGGSNTGELFF	TGTGCCAGCAGCTTATTCTTATCGGGGGGATCGAACACCGGGGAGCTGTTTTTT
once	TRBJ1-2	TRBV28	-	CASSSGRFGNTF	TGTGCCAGCAGTTCCGGACGGTTTGGTAACACCTTC
-	TRBJ2-3	TRBV7-9	-	CASSFSGTDTQYF	TGTGCCAGCAGCTTCTCGGGAACAGATACGCAGTATTTT
-	TRBJ2-5	TRBV15	-	CATSREQGETQYF	TGTGCCACCAGCAGAGAACAGGGCGAGACCCAGTACTTC
-	TRBJ1-2	TRBV19	-	CASSNRAKDYGYTF	TGTGCCAGTAGTAACAGGGCAAAAGATTATGGCTACACCTTC
-	TRBJ2-2	TRBV10-3	-	CAIGDANTGELFF	TGTGCCATCGGGGACGCGAACACCGGGGAGCTGTTTTTT
-	TRBJ1-1	TRBV5-4	TRBD1	CASRADRGMNTEAFF	TGTGCCAGCAGGGCCGACAGGGGGATGAACACTGAAGCTTTCTTT
once	TRBJ2-3	TRBV5-1	TRBD2	CASSSTGGAGPWTDTQYF	TGCGCCAGCAGCTCAACCGGGGGGGCTGGCCCGTGGACAGATACGCAGTATTTT
-	TRBJ2-7	TRBV7-2	-	CASSLASPGYEQYF	TGTGCCAGCAGCTTAGCGTCGCCCGGTTACGAGCAGTACTTC
-	TRBJ1-1	TRBV9	TRBD1	CASSIRDRAPPEAFF	TGTGCCAGCAGCATCCGGGACAGGGCTCCCCCTGAAGCTTTCTTT
-	TRBJ2-5	TRBV7-9	TRBD2	CASSAIAGGLQETQYF	TGTGCCAGCAGCGCCATAGCGGGGGGCCTCCAAGAGACCCAGTACTTC
-	TRBJ2-7	TRBV27	-	CASSSPYEQYF	TGTGCCAGCAGTTCTCCCTACGAGCAGTACTTC
-	TRBJ1-5	TRBV19	TRBD1	CATGQGPFQPQHF	TGTGCCACCGGACAGGGTCCCTTTCAGCCCCAGCATTTT
-	TRBJ2-2	TRBV5-1	TRBD2	CASKTGGTYSNTGELFF	TGCGCCAGCAAGACCGGGGGGACCTACTCGAACACCGGGGAGCTGTTTTTT
-	TRBJ2-1	TRBV28	TRBD2	CASSLSLAGGYNEQFF	TGTGCCAGCAGTTTATCATTAGCGGGGGGTTACAATGAGCAGTTCTTC
many	TRBJ2-7	TRBV5-4	-	CASSGGAGNTYEQYF	TGTGCCAGCAGCGGGGGGGCAGGGAACACCTACGAGCAGTACTTC
-	TRBJ2-2	TRBV6-1	TRBD2	CASSARREGTGELFF	TGTGCCAGCAGTGCCCGAAGGGAGGGCACCGGGGAGCTGTTTTTT
-	TRBJ2-7	TRBV10-3	-	CAIRDTSYEQYF	TGTGCCATCAGGGACACCTCCTACGAGCAGTACTTC
-	TRBJ2-1	TRBV15	-	CATSRGALSSYNEQFF	TGTGCCACCAGCAGGGGGGCACTTAGCTCCTACAATGAGCAGTTCTTC
-	TRBJ2-1	TRBV6-5	-	CASSYSRSPSYNEQFF	TGTGCCAGCAGTTACTCGCGGTCCCCTTCCTACAATGAGCAGTTCTTC
-	TRBJ1-1	TRBV6-6	-	CASASVPAGNTEAFF	TGTGCCAGCGCCTCCGTCCCGGCGGGGAACACTGAAGCTTTCTTT
-	TRBJ2-3	TRBV7-9	-	CASSLGASSEDTDTQYF	TGTGCCAGCAGCTTGGGGGCTAGCAGCGAGGACACAGATACGCAGTATTTT
-	TRBJ2-7	TRBV5-5	TRBD2	CASSLAPTSGFSF	TGTGCCAGCAGCTTGGCCCCCACTAGCGGTTTTTCCTTC
-	TRBJ2-7	TRBV28	-	CASSSGGGAGDEQYF	TGTGCCAGCAGTTCCGGAGGTGGGGCAGGGGACGAGCAGTACTTC
-	TRBJ2-5	TRBV7-2	TRBD2	CASSLVASGKETQYF	TGTGCCAGCAGCTTAGTGGCAAGCGGGAAAGAGACCCAGTACTTC
-	TRBJ1-6	TRBV28	-	CASRNEKSDSPLHF	TGTGCCAGCAGAAATGAGAAGTCCGATTCACCCCTCCACTTT
-	TRBJ2-7	TRBV28	-	CASLGRGPVYEQYF	TGTGCCAGCCTAGGGAGGGGGCCCGTTTACGAGCAGTACTTC
-	TRBJ2-3	TRBV5-1	-	CASRLAPSTDTQYF	TGCGCCAGCAGACTAGCCCCTAGCACAGATACGCAGTATTTT
-	TRBJ2-1	TRBV5-6	-	CASSFSRNEQFF	TGTGCCAGCAGCTTTAGTAGGAATGAGCAGTTCTTC
-	TRBJ1-4	TRBV18	-	CASSDPTNEKLFF	TGTGCCAGCTCGGATCCAACTAATGAAAAACTGTTTTTT
-	TRBJ2-5	TRBV14	-	CASSKGWETQYF	TGTGCCAGCAGCAAAGGCTGGGAGACCCAGTACTTC
-	TRBJ2-7	TRBV28	-	CAIGGRGYEQYF	TGTGCCATCGGGGGAAGAGGCTACGAGCAGTACTTC